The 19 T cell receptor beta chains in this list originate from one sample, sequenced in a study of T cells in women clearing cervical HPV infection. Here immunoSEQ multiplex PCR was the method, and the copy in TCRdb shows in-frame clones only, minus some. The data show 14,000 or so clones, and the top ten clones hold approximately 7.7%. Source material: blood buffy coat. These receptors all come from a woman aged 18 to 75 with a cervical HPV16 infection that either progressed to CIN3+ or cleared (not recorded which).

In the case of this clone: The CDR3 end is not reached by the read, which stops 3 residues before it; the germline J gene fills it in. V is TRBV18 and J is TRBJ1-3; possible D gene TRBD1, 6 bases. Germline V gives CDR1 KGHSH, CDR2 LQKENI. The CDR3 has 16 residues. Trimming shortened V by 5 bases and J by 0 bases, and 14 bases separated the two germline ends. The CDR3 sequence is CASSSGAKGSGNTIYF. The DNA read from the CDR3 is TGTGCCAGCTCATCAGGGGCGAAGGGCTCTGGAAACACC.

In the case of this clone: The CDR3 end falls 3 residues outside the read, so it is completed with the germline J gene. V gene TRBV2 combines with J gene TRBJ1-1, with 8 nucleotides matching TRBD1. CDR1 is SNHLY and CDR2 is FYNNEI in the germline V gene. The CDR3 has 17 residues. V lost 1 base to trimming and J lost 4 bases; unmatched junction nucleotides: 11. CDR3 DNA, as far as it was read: TGTGCCAGCAGTGAAGGGACAGGGACATATTTGTCCACTGAA. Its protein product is CASSEGTGTYLSTE. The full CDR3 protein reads CASSEGTGTYLSTEAFF.

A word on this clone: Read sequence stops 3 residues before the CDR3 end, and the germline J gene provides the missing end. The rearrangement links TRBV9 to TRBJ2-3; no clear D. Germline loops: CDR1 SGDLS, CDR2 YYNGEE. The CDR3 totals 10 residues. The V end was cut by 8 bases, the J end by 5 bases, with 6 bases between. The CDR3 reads CASSGDTQYF. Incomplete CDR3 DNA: TGTGCCAGTTCCGGAGATACG.

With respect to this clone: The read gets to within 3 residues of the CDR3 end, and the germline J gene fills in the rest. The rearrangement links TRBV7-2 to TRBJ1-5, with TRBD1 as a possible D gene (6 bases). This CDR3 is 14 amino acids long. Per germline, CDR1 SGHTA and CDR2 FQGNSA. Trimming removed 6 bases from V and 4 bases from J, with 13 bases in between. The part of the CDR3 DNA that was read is TGTGCCAGCAGTGGGACACAACCTAATCAGCCC. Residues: CASSGTQPNQP. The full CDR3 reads CASSGTQPNQPQHF.

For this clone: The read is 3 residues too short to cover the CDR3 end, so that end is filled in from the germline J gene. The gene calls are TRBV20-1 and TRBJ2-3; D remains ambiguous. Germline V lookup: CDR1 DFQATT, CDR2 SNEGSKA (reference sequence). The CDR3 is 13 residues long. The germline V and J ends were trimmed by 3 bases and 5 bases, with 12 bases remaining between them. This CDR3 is CSARLGRGDTQYF. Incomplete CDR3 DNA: TGCAGTGCTAGGTTGGGTCGCGGAGATACG.

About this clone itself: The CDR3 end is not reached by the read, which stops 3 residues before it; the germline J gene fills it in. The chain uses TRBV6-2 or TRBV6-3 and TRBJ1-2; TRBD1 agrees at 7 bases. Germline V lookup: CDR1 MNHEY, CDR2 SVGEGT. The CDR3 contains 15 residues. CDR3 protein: CASSAGTASTDTYTF. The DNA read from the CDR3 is TGTGCCAGCAGCGCTGGGACAGCGAGCACAGATACC.

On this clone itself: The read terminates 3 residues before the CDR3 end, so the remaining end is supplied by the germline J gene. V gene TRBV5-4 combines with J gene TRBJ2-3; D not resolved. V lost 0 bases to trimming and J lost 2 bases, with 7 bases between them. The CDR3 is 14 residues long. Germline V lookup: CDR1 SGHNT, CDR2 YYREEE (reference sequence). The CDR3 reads CASSLDPFTDTQYF. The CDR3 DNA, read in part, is TGTGCCAGCAGCTTGGATCCTTTCACAGATACG.

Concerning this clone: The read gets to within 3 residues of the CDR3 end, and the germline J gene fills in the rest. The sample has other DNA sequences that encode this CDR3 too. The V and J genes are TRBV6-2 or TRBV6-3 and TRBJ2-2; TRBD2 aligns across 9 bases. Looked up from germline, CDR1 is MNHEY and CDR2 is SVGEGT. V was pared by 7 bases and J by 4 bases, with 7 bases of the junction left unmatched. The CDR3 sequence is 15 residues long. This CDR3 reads CASTRDSGSTGELFF. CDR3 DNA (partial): TGTGCCAGCACTCGGGATAGCGGGAGCACCGGGGAG.

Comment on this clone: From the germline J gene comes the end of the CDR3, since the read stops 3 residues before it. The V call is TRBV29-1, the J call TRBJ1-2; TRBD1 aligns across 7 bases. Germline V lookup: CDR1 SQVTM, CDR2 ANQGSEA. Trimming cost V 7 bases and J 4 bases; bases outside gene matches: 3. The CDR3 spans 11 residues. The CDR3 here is CSARTGYGYTF. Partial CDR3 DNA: TGCAGCGCGAGGACAGGCTATGGC.

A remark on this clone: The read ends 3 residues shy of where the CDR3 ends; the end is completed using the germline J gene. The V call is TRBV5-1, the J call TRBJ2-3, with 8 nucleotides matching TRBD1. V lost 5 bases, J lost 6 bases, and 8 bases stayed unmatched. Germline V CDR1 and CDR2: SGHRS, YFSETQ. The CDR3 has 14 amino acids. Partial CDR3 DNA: TGCGCCAGCAGAATCGACAGGGGTTGGGATACG. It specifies CASRIDRGWDT. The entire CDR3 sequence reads CASRIDRGWDTQYF.

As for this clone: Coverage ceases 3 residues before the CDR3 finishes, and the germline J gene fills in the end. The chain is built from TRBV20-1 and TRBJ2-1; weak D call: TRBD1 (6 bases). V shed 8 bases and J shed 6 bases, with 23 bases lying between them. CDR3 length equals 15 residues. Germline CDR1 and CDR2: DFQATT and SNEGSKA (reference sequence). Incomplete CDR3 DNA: TGCAGTAGTTGTCCTGACGCTAGAGGGGGCAATGAG. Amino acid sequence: CSSCPDARGGNE. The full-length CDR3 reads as CSSCPDARGGNEQFF.

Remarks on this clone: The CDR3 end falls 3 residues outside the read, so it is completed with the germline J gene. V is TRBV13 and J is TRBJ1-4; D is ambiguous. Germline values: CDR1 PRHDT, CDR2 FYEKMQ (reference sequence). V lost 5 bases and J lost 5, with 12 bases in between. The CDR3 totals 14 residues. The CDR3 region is CASSKTPINEKLFF. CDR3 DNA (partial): TGTGCCAGCAGCAAGACACCTATAAATGAAAAA.

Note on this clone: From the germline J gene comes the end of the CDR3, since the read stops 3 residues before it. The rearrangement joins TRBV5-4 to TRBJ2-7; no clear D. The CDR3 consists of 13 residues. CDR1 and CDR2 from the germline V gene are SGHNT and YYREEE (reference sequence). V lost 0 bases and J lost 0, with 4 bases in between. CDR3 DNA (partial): TGTGCCAGCAGCTTGGCAGGCTCCTACGAG. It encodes CASSLAGSYE. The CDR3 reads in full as CASSLAGSYEQYF.

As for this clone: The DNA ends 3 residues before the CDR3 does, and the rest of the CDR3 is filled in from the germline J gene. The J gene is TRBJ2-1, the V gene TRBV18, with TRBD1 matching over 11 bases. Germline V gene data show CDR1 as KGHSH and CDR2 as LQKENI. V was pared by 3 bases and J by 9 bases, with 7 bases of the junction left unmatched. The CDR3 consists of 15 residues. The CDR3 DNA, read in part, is TGTGCCAGCTCACCGCTGGACAGGGGGCGTAGTGAG. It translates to CASSPLDRGRSE. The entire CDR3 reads CASSPLDRGRSEQFF.

CDR3 amino acids: CASRGTFNTGELFF. The DNA read from the CDR3 is TGTGCCAGTAGGGGGACATTTAACACCGGGGAG. The genes are TRBV19 and TRBJ2-2, with a tentative D call TRBD1 (6 bases). The read is 3 residues too short to cover the CDR3 end, so that end is filled in from the germline J gene. The ends were cut back, 6 bases at V and 2 bases at J, with 10 bases in the middle. The CDR3 runs to 14 residues. Germline CDR1 and CDR2: LNHDA and SQIVND (reference sequence).

This CDR3 reads CASSVTGTGNYGYTF. The part of the CDR3 DNA that was read is TGTGCCAGCAGTGTTACCGGGACAGGGAACTATGGC. The V call is TRBV6-1, the J call TRBJ1-2; 9 bases map to TRBD1. The read comes to an end 3 residues before the CDR3 does, leaving the germline J gene to fill in the end. The germline V gene encodes CDR1 MNHNS and CDR2 SASEGT. This CDR3 spans 15 amino acids. The junction had 5 bases not matched to a gene; V was cut back by 4 bases and J by 2 bases.

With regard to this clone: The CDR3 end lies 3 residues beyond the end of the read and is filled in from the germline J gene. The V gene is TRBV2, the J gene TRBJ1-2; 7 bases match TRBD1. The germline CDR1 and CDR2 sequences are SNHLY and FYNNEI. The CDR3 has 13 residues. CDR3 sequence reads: CASSRDRDQPYTF. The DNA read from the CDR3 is TGTGCCAGCAGCAGGGACAGAGATCAGCCC.

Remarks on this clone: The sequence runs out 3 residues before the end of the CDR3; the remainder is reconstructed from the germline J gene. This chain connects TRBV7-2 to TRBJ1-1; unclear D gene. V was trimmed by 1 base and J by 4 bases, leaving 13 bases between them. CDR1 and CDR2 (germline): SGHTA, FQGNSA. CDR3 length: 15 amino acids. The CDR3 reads CASSLVALSRTEAFF. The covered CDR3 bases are TGTGCCAGCAGCTTAGTAGCCTTGTCCCGCACTGAA.

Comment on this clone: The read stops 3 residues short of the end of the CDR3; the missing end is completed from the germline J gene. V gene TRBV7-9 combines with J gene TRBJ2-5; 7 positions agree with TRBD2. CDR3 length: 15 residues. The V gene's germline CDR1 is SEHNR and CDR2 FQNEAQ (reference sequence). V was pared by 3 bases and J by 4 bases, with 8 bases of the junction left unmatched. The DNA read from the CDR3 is TGTGCCAGCAGCTTCAGAGGGGCGGGGGTAGAGACC. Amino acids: CASSFRGAGVET. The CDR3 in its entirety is CASSFRGAGVETQYF.